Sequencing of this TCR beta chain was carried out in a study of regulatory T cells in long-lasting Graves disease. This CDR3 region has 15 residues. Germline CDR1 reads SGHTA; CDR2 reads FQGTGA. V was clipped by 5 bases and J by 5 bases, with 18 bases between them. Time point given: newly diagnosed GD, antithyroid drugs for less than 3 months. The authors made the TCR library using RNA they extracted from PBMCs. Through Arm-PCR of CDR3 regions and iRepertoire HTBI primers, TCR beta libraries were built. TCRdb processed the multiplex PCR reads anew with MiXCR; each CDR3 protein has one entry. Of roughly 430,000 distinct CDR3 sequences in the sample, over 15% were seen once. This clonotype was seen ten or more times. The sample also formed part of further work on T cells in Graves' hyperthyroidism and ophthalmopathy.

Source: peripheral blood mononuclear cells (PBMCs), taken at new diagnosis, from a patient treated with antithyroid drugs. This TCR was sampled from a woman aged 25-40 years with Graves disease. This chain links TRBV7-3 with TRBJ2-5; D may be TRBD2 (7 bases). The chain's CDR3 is CASSLRGGMGETQYF. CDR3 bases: TGTGCCAGCAGCCTTAGGGGGGGAATGGGCGAGACCCAGTACTTC. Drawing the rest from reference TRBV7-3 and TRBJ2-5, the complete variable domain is GAGVSQTPSNKVTEKGKYVELRCDPISGHTALYWYRQSLGQGPEFLIYFQGTGAADDSGLPNDRFFAVRPEGSVSTLKIQRTERGDSAVYLCASSLRGGMGETQYFGPGTRLLVL.